This TCR beta chain was sequenced for a study of yellow fever vaccine responses in identical twins. Notes on the study in general: Twins reportedly showed a vaccine T cell response that seemed partly convergent and partly personalized.

CDR3 length equals 16 residues. Germline loops: CDR1 MGHRA, CDR2 YSYEKL. The junction had 6 bases not matched to a gene; V was cut back by 4 bases and J by 0 bases. One entry per CDR3 protein results from TCRdb running MiXCR on the RT-PCR reads. The table has approximately 10,000 distinct CDR3 sequences, 77% seen once; the top ten hold roughly 7%. This clonotype was found a few times. Its matching antigen is unknown. This TCR was recovered from a woman aged 18-35 years who received the yellow fever vaccine. This specimen consisted of T cells from blood (PBMCs), unsorted or a sorted subset (not recorded which), obtained before or after yellow fever vaccination (not recorded which). This sequence joins TRBV4-1 and TRBJ2-1, with 7 positions matching TRBD2. Here the CDR3 reads CASSPSGTTSYNEQFF. CDR3 coding DNA: TGCGCCAGCAGCCCTAGCGGAACAACCTCCTACAATGAGCAGTTCTTC.